This T cell receptor (beta chain) was profiled in a study of blood T cell repertoires in COVID-19. Study-level background: In each case, the material was cDNA or gDNA derived from T cells, B-cell-depleted T cells, or PBMCs.

TCRdb keeps only in-frame clones here, not all; method: immunoSEQ multiplex PCR. Found here are tens of thousands of clones, 65% to 85% of them singletons; the top ten hold 5% to 6.5%. CDR3 length: 16 amino acids. In germline, CDR1 is SEHNR, CDR2 FQNEAQ (reference sequence). Trimming took off 1 base at V and 10 bases at J, with 17 bases between the two ends. The receptor was derived from a human donor in a cohort sampled during active COVID-19. Sequenced sample: peripheral blood. V gene TRBV7-9 combines with J gene TRBJ1-6; weak D call: TRBD1 (6 bases). Written as DNA, the CDR3 is TGTGCCAGCAGCTTAGGAGGCGGGGGGGCAAGGTCACCCCTCCACTTT. Its translation: CASSLGGGGARSPLHF.